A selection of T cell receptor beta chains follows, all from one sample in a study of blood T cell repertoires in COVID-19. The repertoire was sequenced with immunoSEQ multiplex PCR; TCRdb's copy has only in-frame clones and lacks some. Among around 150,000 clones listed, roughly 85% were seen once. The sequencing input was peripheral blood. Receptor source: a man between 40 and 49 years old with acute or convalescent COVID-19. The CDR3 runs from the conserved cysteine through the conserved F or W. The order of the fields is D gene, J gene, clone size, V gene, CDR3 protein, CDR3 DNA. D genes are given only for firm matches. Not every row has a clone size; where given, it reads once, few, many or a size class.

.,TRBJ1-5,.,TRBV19,CASLGGAGSNQPQHF,TGTGCCAGTCTCGGGGGGGCTGGAAGCAATCAGCCCCAGCATTTT
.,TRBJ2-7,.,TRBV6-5,CASSTRDNSYEQYF,TGTGCCAGCTCCACAAGGGACAACTCCTACGAGCAGTACTTC
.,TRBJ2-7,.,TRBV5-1,CASSWTELSYEQYF,TGCGCCAGCAGCTGGACAGAACTATCCTACGAGCAGTACTTC
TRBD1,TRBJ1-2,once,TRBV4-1,CASSQGQGDGYTF,TGCGCCAGCAGCCAAGGACAGGGCGATGGCTACACCTTC
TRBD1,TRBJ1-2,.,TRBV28,CASSETGTGSGYTF,TGTGCCAGCAGTGAGACCGGGACAGGTAGTGGCTACACCTTC
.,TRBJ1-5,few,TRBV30,CAWSASGPQHF,TGTGCCTGGAGTGCCTCGGGGCCCCAGCATTTT
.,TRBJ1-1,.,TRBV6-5,CASSYSGQATEAFF,TGTGCCAGCAGTTACTCCGGCCAGGCCACTGAAGCTTTCTTT
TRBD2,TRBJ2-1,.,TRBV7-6,CASSPRTSGGYNEQFF,TGTGCCAGCAGCCCCCGGACTAGCGGGGGGTACAATGAGCAGTTCTTC
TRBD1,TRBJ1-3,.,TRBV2,CASSVYRGENTIYF,TGTGCCAGCAGTGTATACAGGGGAGAAAACACCATATATTTT
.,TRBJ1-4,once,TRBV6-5,CASTRRENEKLFF,TGTGCCAGCACCCGGCGGGAGAATGAAAAACTGTTTTTT
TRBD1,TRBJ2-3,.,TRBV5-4,CNLTGERVKYQSTDTQYF,TGTAACCTGACAGGGGAAAGGGTGAAGTATCAAAGCACAGATACGCAGTATTTT
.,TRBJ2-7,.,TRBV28,CASSLPLIQRKEQYF,TGTGCCAGCAGTTTACCGTTAATACAGCGGAAGGAGCAGTACTTC
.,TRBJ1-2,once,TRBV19,CASSTTTRGGYTF,TGTGCCAGTAGTACTACTACCAGGGGTGGCTACACCTTC
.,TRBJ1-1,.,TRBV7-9,CASSLARGNTEAFF,TGTGCCAGCAGCTTAGCGAGAGGGAACACTGAAGCTTTCTTT
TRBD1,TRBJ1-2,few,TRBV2,CASKPGQGGGYTF,TGTGCCAGCAAGCCGGGACAGGGCGGCGGCTACACCTTC
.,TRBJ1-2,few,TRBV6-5,CASSYGGQPYGYTF,TGTGCCAGCAGTTACGGAGGACAGCCCTATGGCTACACCTTC
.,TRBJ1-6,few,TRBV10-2,CASRGGPSVGYNSPLHF,TGCGCCAGCAGGGGGGGTCCCTCGGTGGGGTATAATTCACCCCTCCACTTT
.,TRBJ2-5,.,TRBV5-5,CASSLTSGWETQYF,TGTGCCAGCAGCCTGACGAGCGGTTGGGAGACCCAGTACTTC
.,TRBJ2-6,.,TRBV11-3,CASSPSAGANVLTF,TGTGCCAGCAGCCCTTCAGCTGGGGCCAACGTCCTGACTTTC
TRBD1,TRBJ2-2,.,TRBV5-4,CASSQGANTGELFF,TGTGCCAGCAGTCAGGGGGCGAACACCGGGGAGCTGTTTTTT
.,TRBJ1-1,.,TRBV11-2,CASSLFAGNTEAFF,TGTGCCAGCAGCTTATTCGCCGGGAACACTGAAGCTTTCTTT
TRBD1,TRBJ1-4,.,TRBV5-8,CASSSGTGGREKLFF,TGTGCCAGCAGCTCCGGGACAGGGGGCCGTGAAAAACTGTTTTTT
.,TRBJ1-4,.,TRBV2,CASSLTTGQVQKLFF,TGTGCCAGCAGTTTAACAACGGGACAAGTCCAAAAACTGTTTTTT
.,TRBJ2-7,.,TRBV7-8,CASSLGQKSYEQYF,TGTGCCAGCAGCCTCGGACAGAAAAGCTACGAGCAGTACTTC
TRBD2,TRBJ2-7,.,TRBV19,CASSPGGAFYEQYF,TGTGCCAGTAGCCCCGGGGGGGCTTTCTACGAGCAGTACTTC
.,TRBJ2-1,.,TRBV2,CASTIYNEQFF,TGTGCCAGCACTATCTACAATGAGCAGTTCTTC
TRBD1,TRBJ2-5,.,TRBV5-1,CASSFGQGETQYF,TGCGCCAGCAGCTTCGGACAGGGAGAGACCCAGTACTTC
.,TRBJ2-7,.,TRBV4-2,CASSQEGAGSYEQYF,TGTGCCAGCAGCCAAGAGGGGGCCGGGTCCTACGAGCAGTACTTC
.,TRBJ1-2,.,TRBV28,CASLLRSRGYTF,TGTGCCAGCTTACTTCGGAGTCGAGGTTACACCTTC
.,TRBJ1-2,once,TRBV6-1,CASSESGGYGYTF,TGTGCCAGCAGTGAAAGCGGAGGCTATGGCTACACCTTC
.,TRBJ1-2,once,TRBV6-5,CASSRGGNYGYTF,TGTGCCAGCAGTCGTGGGGGGAACTATGGCTACACCTTC
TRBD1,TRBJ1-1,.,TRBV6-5,CASSSGQAKWNTEAFF,TGTGCCAGCAGTTCGGGACAGGCGAAGTGGAACACTGAAGCTTTCTTT
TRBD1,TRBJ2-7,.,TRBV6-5,CASTRQGVIYEQYF,TGTGCCAGCACCCGACAGGGGGTGATCTACGAGCAGTACTTC
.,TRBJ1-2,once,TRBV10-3,CAISGSGDQGNYGYTF,TGTGCCATCAGTGGTTCAGGGGATCAGGGTAACTATGGCTACACCTTC
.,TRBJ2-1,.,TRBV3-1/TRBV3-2,CASSQEGPYNEQFF,TGTGCCAGCAGTCAAGAGGGCCCATACAATGAGCAGTTCTTC
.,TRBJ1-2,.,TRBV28,CASSPAEGYTF,TGTGCCAGCAGTCCCGCGGAAGGCTACACCTTC
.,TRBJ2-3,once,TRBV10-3,CAISESGQGWDTQYF,TGTGCCATCAGTGAGTCTGGGCAGGGTTGGGATACGCAGTATTTT
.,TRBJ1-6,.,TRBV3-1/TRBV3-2,CASSTSDSPLHF,TGTGCCAGCAGCACTTCCGATTCACCCCTCCACTTT
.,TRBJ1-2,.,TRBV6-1,CASSEDGSIYGYTF,TGTGCCAGCAGTGAAGATGGTAGTATCTATGGCTACACCTTC
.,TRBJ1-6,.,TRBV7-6,CASAEQSSYNSPLHF,TGTGCCAGCGCAGAACAGAGCTCCTATAATTCACCCCTCCACTTT
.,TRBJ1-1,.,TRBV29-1,CSVSGGSISEAFF,TGCAGCGTATCGGGGGGCAGTATTTCTGAAGCTTTCTTT
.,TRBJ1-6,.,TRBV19,CASSTSKENSPLHF,TGTGCCAGTAGTACCAGTAAGGAGAATTCACCCCTCCACTTT
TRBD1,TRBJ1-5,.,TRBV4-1,CASSPGQGADQPQHF,TGCGCCAGCAGCCCAGGACAGGGGGCAGATCAGCCCCAGCATTTT
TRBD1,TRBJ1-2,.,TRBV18,CASSPNTDRRNYGYTF,TGTGCCAGCTCACCGAATACGGACAGGAGAAACTATGGCTACACCTTC
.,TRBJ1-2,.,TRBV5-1,CASSLANYGYTF,TGCGCCAGCAGTTTAGCTAACTATGGCTACACCTTC
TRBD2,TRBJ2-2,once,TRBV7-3,CASSQRTSGGIGELFF,TGTGCCAGCAGCCAGCGGACTAGCGGGGGGATCGGGGAGCTGTTTTTT
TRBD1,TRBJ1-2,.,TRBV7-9,CASSRGTGFYGYTF,TGTGCCAGCAGTAGGGGGACAGGGTTCTATGGCTACACCTTC
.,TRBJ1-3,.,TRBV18,CASSPNDRTAGNTIYF,TGTGCCAGCTCACCGAACGATCGGACAGCTGGAAACACCATATATTTT
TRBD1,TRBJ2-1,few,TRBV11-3,CASSWAGQVSYNEQFF,TGTGCCAGCAGCTGGGCGGGACAGGTCTCCTACAATGAGCAGTTCTTC
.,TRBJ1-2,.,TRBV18,CASSPPGERNYGYTF,TGTGCCAGCTCACCCCCGGGTGAGAGAAACTATGGCTACACCTTC
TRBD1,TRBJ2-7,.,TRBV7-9,CASSYSGTGVAEQYF,TGTGCCAGCAGCTACTCCGGGACAGGGGTCGCCGAGCAGTACTTC
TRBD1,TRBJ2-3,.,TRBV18,CASRPGQGSTDTQYF,TGTGCCAGTCGACCGGGACAGGGAAGCACAGATACGCAGTATTTT
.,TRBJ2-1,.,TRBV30,CAGRVGGYNEQFF,TGTGCCGGGAGAGTTGGCGGCTACAATGAGCAGTTCTTC
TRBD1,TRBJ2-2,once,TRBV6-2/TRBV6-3,CASSPLGQKNTGELFF,TGTGCCAGCAGCCCCTTGGGACAGAAGAACACCGGGGAGCTGTTTTTT
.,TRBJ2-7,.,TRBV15,CATSRESPGSYEQYF,TGTGCCACCAGTAGAGAATCCCCGGGCTCCTACGAGCAGTACTTC
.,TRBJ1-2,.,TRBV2,CASSDALGYTF,TGTGCCAGCAGTGACGCACTCGGCTACACCTTC